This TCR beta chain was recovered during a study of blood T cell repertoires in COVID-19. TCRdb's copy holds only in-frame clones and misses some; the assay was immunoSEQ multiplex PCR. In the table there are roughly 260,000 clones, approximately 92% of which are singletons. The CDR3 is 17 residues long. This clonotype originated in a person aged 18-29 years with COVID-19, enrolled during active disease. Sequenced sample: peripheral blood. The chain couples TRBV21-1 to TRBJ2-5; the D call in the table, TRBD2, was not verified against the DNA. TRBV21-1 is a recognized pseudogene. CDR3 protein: CASSKARTGDSLETQYF. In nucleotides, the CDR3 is TGTGCCAGCAGCAAAGCGAGGACGGGAGATTCTCTGGAGACCCAGTACTTC.